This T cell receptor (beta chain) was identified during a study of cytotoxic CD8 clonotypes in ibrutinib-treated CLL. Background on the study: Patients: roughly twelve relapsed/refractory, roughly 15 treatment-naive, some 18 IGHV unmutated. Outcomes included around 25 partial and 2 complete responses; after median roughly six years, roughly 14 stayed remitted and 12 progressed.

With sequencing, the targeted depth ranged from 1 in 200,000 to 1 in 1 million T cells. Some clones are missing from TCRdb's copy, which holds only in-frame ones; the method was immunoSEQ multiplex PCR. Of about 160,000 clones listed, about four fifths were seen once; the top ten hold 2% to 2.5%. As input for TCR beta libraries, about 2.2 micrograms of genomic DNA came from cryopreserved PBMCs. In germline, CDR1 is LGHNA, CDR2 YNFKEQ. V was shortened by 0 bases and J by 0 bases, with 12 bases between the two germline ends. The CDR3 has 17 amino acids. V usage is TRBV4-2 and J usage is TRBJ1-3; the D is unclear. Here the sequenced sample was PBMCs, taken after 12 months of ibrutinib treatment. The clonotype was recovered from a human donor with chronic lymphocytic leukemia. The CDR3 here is CASSQDPRQDSGNTIYF. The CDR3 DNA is TGTGCCAGCAGCCAAGATCCCAGGCAAGACTCTGGAAACACCATATATTTT.